The 8 T cell receptor beta chains below come from one sample, sequenced in a study of post-analysis software for immune sequencing data. Study-wide results and limits: In patients, roughly 5 TRBV segments were more frequent than in controls, with TRBV5-6, TRBV5-1 and TRBV20-1 among them.

No antigen is known for these receptors. Unique-molecular-identifier-tagged TCR beta cDNA libraries were used. TCRdb ran MiXCR on the PCR reads and lists one entry per CDR3 protein. This sample has approximately 690,000 distinct CDR3 sequences, with around 64% found just once. Sequenced input: blood. The receptors come from a girl between 2 and 10 years old with multiple sclerosis.

V gene TRBV19 combines with J gene TRBJ1-1; D uncertain. The CDR3 spans 15 residues. Trimming left V 0 bases short and J 0 bases short, with 8 bases between. Germline CDR1 and CDR2: LNHDA and SQIVND (reference sequence). CDR3 in amino acids: CASSIEGRVNTEAFF. DNA for the CDR3: TGTGCCAGTAGTATAGAAGGGAGGGTGAACACTGAAGCTTTCTTT.

This clonotype was counted only a few times. This chain joins TRBV20-1 and TRBJ2-1; the D gene is possibly TRBD2 (5 bases). CDR1 DFQATT and CDR2 SNEGSKA come from the germline V gene (reference sequence). Trimming removed 0 bases from V and 0 bases from J, with 12 bases in between. The CDR3 length is 16 residues. CDR3 loop: CSARDPERHSYNEQFF. The DNA for the CDR3 is TGCAGTGCTAGAGATCCTGAGCGGCACTCCTACAATGAGCAGTTCTTC.

This clonotype was observed once. This rearrangement joins TRBV29-1 to TRBJ1-1; a possible D gene is TRBD1 (5 bases). The CDR3 has 14 amino acids. CDR1 is SQVTM, CDR2 ANQGSEA, per germline. Between the trimmed V and J ends, which lost 0 bases and 5 bases, there was a span of 13 bases. The CDR3: CSVEDGRTKTEAFF. DNA for the CDR3: TGCAGCGTTGAAGATGGGCGGACAAAGACTGAAGCTTTCTTT.

The CDR3 here is CAISGDRGRQETQYF. In DNA, the CDR3 is TGTGCCATCAGTGGGGACAGGGGAAGGCAAGAGACCCAGTACTTC. The genes are TRBV10-3 and TRBJ2-5; 10 bases line up with TRBD1. The V and J ends lost 4 bases and 2 bases, in that order; junction bases with no gene match: 4. CDR1 and CDR2 from the germline V gene are ENHRY and SYGVKD. This CDR3 contains 15 residues.

The chain employs TRBV12-3 or TRBV12-4 and TRBJ2-6; D remains unclear. The V end lost 7 bases, the J end lost 0 bases, and 13 bases lay between the germline ends. CDR3 length equals 16 residues. The CDR3: CASTEGSNSGANVLTF. The DNA of the CDR3 is TGTGCCAGCACAGAAGGTTCCAACTCTGGGGCCAACGTCCTGACTTTC.

This chain connects TRBV4-3 to TRBJ2-5; 8 positions match TRBD2. This CDR3 is 16 amino acids long. Trimming cost V 1 base and J 1 base; bases outside gene matches: 5. Per the germline V gene, CDR1 is LGHNA and CDR2 is YSLEER. The CDR3 bases are TGCGCCAGCAGCCAAGGATTTAGCGGGGCCCAAGAGACCCAGTACTTC. Translated, it gives CASSQGFSGAQETQYF.

This chain connects TRBV5-1 to TRBJ2-5, with a tentative D call TRBD2 (6 bases). Per the germline V gene, CDR1 is SGHRS and CDR2 is YFSETQ. V shed 0 bases and J shed 2 bases, with 8 bases lying between them. The CDR3 sequence is 14 residues long. The CDR3 is CASSLGEEQETQYF. As DNA, the CDR3 is TGCGCCAGCAGCTTGGGGGAGGAGCAAGAGACCCAGTACTTC.

In regard to this clonotype: One end of the junction varies from germline; a read error may be responsible. The chain has TRBV20-1 and TRBJ1-5; tentative D call: TRBD1 (6 bases). The CDR3 loop spans 12 amino acids. Germline lookup yields CDR1 DFQATT and CDR2 SNEGSKA (reference sequence). As DNA, the CDR3 is TGCAGGGCTAGGGACAACTATCAGCCCCAGCATTTT. Protein sequence: CRARDNYQPQHF.